Here is one T cell receptor beta chain with its context. The sample comes from a study of blood T cell repertoires in COVID-19. The V gene's germline CDR1 is KGHDR and CDR2 SFDVKD. CDR3 length: 14 residues. The V segment lost 5 bases and the J segment 5 bases; nucleotides outside the gene matches: 7. TCRdb keeps only in-frame clones here, not all; method: immunoSEQ multiplex PCR. In the table there are some 200,000 clones, 82% of which are singletons. What was sequenced was PBMCs or T cells enriched from blood (not recorded which). The V call is TRBV24-1, the J call TRBJ1-1; TRBD1 matches at 7 bases. This receptor was taken from a woman aged 55-70 years with acute COVID-19. CDR3 nucleotides: TGTGCCACCAGTGGGGGACAGTTTGAGACTGAAGCTTTCTTT. Protein product: CATSGGQFETEAFF.